Here is one TCR beta chain with its context. Its antigen is undetermined. This sample was included in a study of CD8 T cells in ankylosing spondylitis. General study results and limits: Prior literature has documented some motif variants in synovial fluid and blood from reactive arthritis. Enrichment of disease-linked clones was reportedly significant in matched ankylosing spondylitis synovial fluid. Seemingly characteristic of ankylosing spondylitis blood was a TCR beta motif consisting of several highly homologous variants.

The TCR beta libraries were generated through quantitative 5'-RACE incorporating molecular barcodes. TCRdb re-analysed the 5' RACE reads in MiXCR, keeping a single row per CDR3 protein. The sample yields some 200,000 distinct CDR3 sequences, around 7.9% seen once. The CDR3 contains 14 residues. Germline V CDR1 and CDR2: LGHNA, YSLEER. V gave up 3 bases and J gave up 4 bases; unmatched junction bases: 5. J is TRBJ2-7 and V is TRBV4-3; 8 nucleotides line up with TRBD1. The clonotype was recovered from a male donor with ankylosing spondylitis. Sequenced sample: blood, either unsorted or a sorted T cell fraction (not recorded which). CDR3 coding DNA: TGCGCCAGCAGCCAGAACAGGGGGTGGTACGAGCAGTACTTC. It translates to CASSQNRGWYEQYF.